This T cell receptor (beta chain) was profiled in a study of OX40 agonist ivuxolimab in advanced cancers. The germline V gene encodes CDR1 MNHEY and CDR2 SMNVEV (reference sequence). The CDR3 has 15 amino acids. V gave up 0 bases and J gave up 2 bases, with 9 bases separating them. The table came from immunoSEQ multiplex PCR; TCRdb's copy has only in-frame clones and leaves some out. This table has around 95,000 clones, over 75% appearing once. V and J are TRBV27 and TRBJ2-3; D call uncertain. This TCR derives from an adult with an advanced solid tumor such as melanoma, head and neck, liver or kidney cancer. Sample: CD4+ or CD8+ T cells sorted from blood, taken in a trial of the OX40 agonist ivuxolimab. CDR3 sequence: CASSLSASVTDTQYF. The CDR3, as DNA: TGTGCCAGCAGTTTATCGGCCAGCGTCACAGATACGCAGTATTTT.